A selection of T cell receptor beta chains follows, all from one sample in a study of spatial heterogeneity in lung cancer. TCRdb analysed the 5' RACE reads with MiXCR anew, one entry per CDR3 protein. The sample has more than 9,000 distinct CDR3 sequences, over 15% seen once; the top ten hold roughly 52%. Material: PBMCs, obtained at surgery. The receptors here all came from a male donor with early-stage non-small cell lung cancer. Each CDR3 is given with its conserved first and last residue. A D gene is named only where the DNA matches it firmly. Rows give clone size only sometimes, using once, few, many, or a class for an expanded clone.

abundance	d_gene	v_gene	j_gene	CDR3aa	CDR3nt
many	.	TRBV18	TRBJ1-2	CASSAGGYGYTF	TGTGCCAGCTCCGCTGGGGGCTATGGCTACACCTTC
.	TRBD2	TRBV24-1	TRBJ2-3	CATSDLGLAQPDTQYF	TGTGCCACCAGTGATTTGGGACTAGCGCAACCAGATACGCAGTATTTT
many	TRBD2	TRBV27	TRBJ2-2	CASSLFAGGNTGELFF	TGTGCCAGCAGTTTATTTGCGGGAGGAAACACCGGGGAGCTGTTTTTT
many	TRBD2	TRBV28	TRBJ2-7	CASSRGTSGSYEQYF	TGTGCCAGCAGCCGGGGGACTAGCGGGAGCTACGAGCAGTACTTC
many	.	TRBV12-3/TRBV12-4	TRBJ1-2	CASSLQPQAGYTF	TGTGCCAGCAGTTTACAGCCTCAGGCTGGCTACACCTTC
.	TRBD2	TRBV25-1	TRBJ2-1	CASSDFAGGPEGEQFF	TGTGCCAGCAGTGATTTTGCGGGGGGCCCAGAAGGGGAGCAGTTCTTC
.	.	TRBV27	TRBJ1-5	CASSLARGRQPQHF	TGTGCCAGCAGTTTAGCCCGGGGAAGACAGCCCCAGCATTTT
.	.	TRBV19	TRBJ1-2	CASSIQPGSYGYTF	TGTGCCAGTAGTATTCAACCGGGGAGCTATGGCTACACCTTC
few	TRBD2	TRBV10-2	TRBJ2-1	CASSEGLATEQFF	TGCGCCAGCAGTGAGGGACTAGCTACTGAGCAGTTCTTC
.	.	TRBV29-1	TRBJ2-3	CSAAAHTQYF	TGCAGCGCCGCGGCGCATACGCAGTATTTT
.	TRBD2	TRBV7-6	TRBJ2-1	CASSLLTSGSNEQFF	TGTGCCAGCAGCTTATTGACTAGCGGGAGTAATGAGCAGTTCTTC
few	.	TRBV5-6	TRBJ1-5	CASSLQGFGQPQHF	TGTGCCAGCAGCTTACAGGGATTCGGTCAGCCCCAGCATTTT
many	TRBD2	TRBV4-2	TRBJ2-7	CASSQDRASGSYEQYF	TGTGCCAGCAGCCAAGATCGGGCTAGCGGTTCTTACGAGCAGTACTTC
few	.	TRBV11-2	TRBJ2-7	CASSSLALGSQISEQYF	TGTGCCAGCAGCTCACTAGCCCTCGGGAGCCAGATTAGCGAGCAGTACTTC
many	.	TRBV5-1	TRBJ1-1	CASSLSLGRGTEAFF	TGCGCCAGCAGCCTCTCTCTGGGCCGAGGAACTGAAGCTTTCTTT
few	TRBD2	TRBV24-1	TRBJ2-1	CATSDLLAGGTEQFF	TGTGCCACCAGTGATTTACTAGCGGGAGGGACTGAGCAGTTCTTC
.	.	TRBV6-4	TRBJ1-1	CASSDRRRTEAFF	TGTGCCAGCAGTGACAGAAGAAGGACTGAAGCTTTCTTT
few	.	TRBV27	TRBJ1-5	CASSLTVNQPQHF	TGTGCCAGCAGTTTGACAGTTAATCAGCCCCAGCATTTT
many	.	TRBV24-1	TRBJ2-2	CATAGVLEELFF	TGTGCCACCGCAGGGGTTCTGGAGGAGCTGTTTTTT
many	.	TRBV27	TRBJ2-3	CASSPDWGIGTDTQYF	TGTGCCAGCAGTCCTGACTGGGGTATAGGCACAGATACGCAGTATTTT
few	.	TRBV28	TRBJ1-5	CASSWGMLWQPQHF	TGTGCCAGCAGCTGGGGCATGCTTTGGCAGCCCCAGCATTTT
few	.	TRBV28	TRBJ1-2	CASSSALEWGYTF	TGTGCCAGCAGTTCCGCCCTCGAATGGGGCTACACCTTC
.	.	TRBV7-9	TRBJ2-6	CASSPPRDTVSGANVLTF	TGTGCCAGCAGCCCACCCCGGGACACCGTTTCTGGGGCCAACGTCCTGACTTTC
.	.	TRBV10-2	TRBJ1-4	CASSVGFGALETTNEKLFF	TGCGCCAGCAGTGTGGGTTTCGGTGCTCTCGAAACAACTAATGAAAAACTGTTTTTT
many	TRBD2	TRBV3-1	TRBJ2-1	CASSQSRGVHEQFF	TGTGCCAGCAGCCAATCACGGGGGGTCCATGAGCAGTTCTTC
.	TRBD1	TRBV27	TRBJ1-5	CASSSLDREFSQPQHF	TGTGCCAGCAGTTCCCTAGACAGGGAATTTTCTCAGCCCCAGCATTTT
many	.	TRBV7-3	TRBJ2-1	CASSPSLMTGVNNEQFF	TGTGCCAGCAGCCCCTCTTTGATGACGGGAGTCAACAATGAGCAGTTCTTC
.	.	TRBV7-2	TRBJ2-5	CASSRAQDPETQYF	TGTGCCAGCAGTCGGGCCCAAGATCCCGAGACCCAGTACTTC
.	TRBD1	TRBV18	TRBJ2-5	CASSFTGGSYQETQYF	TGTGCCAGCTCATTTACAGGGGGCTCGTACCAAGAGACCCAGTACTTC
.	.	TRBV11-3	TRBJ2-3	CASSWRSTDTQYF	TGTGCCAGCAGCTGGCGCAGCACAGATACGCAGTATTTT
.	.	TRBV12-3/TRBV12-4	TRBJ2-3	CASSFGGPSTDTQYF	TGTGCCAGCAGTTTCGGGGGGCCATCCACAGATACGCAGTATTTT
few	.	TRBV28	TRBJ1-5	CASSLSFTRYNQPQHF	TGTGCCAGCAGTTTATCCTTTACACGGTACAATCAGCCCCAGCATTTT
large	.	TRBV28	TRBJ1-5	CASSSPEGTNQPQHF	TGTGCCAGCAGTTCCCCGGAGGGTACCAATCAGCCCCAGCATTTT
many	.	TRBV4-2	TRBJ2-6	CASSQDWANSGANVLTF	TGTGCCAGCAGCCAAGATTGGGCAAACTCTGGGGCCAACGTCCTGACTTTC
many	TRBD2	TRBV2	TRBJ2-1	CASWGLAGASSSYNEQFF	TGTGCCAGCTGGGGACTAGCGGGGGCCTCTAGCTCCTACAATGAGCAGTTCTTC
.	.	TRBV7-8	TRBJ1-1	CASSLYRNTEAFF	TGTGCCAGCAGCTTATACAGAAACACTGAAGCTTTCTTT
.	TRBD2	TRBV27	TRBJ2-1	CASSPRTSGRQNEQFF	TGTGCCAGCAGTCCAAGGACTAGCGGGAGGCAGAATGAGCAGTTCTTC
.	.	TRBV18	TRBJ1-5	CASSLGQGSNQPQHF	TGTGCCAGCTCCCTGGGGCAGGGAAGCAATCAGCCCCAGCATTTT
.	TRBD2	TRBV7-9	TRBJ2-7	CASSTTSGSLEQYF	TGTGCCAGCAGCACTACTAGCGGGAGTCTCGAGCAGTACTTC
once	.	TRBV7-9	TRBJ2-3	CASSLVTGSTDTQYF	TGTGCCAGCAGCTTAGTGACCGGGAGCACAGATACGCAGTATTTT
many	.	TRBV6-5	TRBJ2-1	CASSYKGLSPYNEQFF	TGTGCCAGCAGTTACAAAGGACTTAGCCCTTACAATGAGCAGTTCTTC
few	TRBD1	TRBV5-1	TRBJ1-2	CASRYGTGGNYGYTF	TGCGCCAGCAGATACGGGACAGGGGGCAACTATGGCTACACCTTC